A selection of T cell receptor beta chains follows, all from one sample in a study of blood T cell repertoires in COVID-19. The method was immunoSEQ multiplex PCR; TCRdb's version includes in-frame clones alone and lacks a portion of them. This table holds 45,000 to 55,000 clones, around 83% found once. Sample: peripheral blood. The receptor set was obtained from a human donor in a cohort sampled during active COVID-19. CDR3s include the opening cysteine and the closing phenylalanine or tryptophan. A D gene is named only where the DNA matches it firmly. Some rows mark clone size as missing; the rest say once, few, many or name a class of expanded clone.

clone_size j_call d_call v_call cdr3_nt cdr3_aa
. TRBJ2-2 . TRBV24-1 TGTGCCACCAGTGATACTTCAGGGGCGCTTGGGGAGCTGTTTTTT CATSDTSGALGELFF
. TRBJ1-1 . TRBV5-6 TGTGCCAGCAGTGTGGACAAGAACACTGAAGCTTTCTTT CASSVDKNTEAFF
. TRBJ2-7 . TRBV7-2 TGTGCCAGCAGCCTTAACAGGTACTCCTACGAGCAGTACTTC CASSLNRYSYEQYF
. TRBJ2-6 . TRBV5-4 TGTGCCAGCAGCAAGGCGGGACAGCAAGTTTCTGGGGCCAACGTCCTGACTTTC CASSKAGQQVSGANVLTF
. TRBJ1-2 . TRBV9 TGTGCCAGCAGCGAGATCGGGGGGCAAGTCTATGGCTACACCTTC CASSEIGGQVYGYTF
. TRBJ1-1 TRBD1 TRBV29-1 TGCAGCGGCGGACAGGGGGCGGTCACTGAAGCTTTCTTT CSGGQGAVTEAFF
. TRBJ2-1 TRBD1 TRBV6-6 TGTGCCAGCAGTTACGACAGGGCAGTATTCTTC CASSYDRAVFF
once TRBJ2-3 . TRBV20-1 TGCAGTGCTAGTCTGGCGGGGACTAGCACAGATACGCAGTATTTT CSASLAGTSTDTQYF
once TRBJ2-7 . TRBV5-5 TGTGCCAGCAGCTTGATCGACATCTACGAGCAGTACTTC CASSLIDIYEQYF
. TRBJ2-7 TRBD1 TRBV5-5 TGTGCCAGCACCAGGGCCGGGACAGGGTCCCACGAGCAGTACTTC CASTRAGTGSHEQYF
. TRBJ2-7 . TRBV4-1 TGCGCCAGCAGTGGAACAGGGACCTCCTACGAGCAGTACTTC CASSGTGTSYEQYF
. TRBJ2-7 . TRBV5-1 TGCGCCAGCAAAAGCCCCCCTTACGAGCAGTACTTC CASKSPPYEQYF
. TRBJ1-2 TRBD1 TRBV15 TGTGCCACCAGCAGAGCACCGGGACAGGGGGCGGCTGGCTACACCTTC CATSRAPGQGAAGYTF
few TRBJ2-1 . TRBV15 TGTGCCACCAGCAGAGGGCGACTATTACTCTCTCTGGACAATGAGCAGTTCTTC CATSRGRLLLSLDNEQFF
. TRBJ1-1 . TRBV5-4 TGTGCCAGCAGCTTACGGGATGAGGGCACTGAAGCTTTCTTT CASSLRDEGTEAFF
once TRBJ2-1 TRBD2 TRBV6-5 TGTGCCAGCATTAGACTAGCGGGCCTCGATGAGCAGTTCTTC CASIRLAGLDEQFF
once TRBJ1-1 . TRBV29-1 TGCAGCGTTGTCCGGACAGCGAGCACTGAAGCTTTCTTT CSVVRTASTEAFF
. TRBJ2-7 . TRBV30 TGTGCCTGGACACCCCATGGAGGCAGACTAAACGCCTACGAGCAGTACTTC CAWTPHGGRLNAYEQYF
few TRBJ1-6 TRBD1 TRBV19 TGTGCCAGTAGTATTCGTCCGATCGGACAGGGAAGCTCCTATAATTCACCCCTCCACTTT CASSIRPIGQGSSYNSPLHF
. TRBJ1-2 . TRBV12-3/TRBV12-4 TGTGCCAGCAGTTTGGGTAGGTCAGGCGGCTACACCTTC CASSLGRSGGYTF
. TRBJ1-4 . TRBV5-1 TGCGCCAGCAGCTTGGCAGGGTTTGAAAAACTGTTTTTT CASSLAGFEKLFF
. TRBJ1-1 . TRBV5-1 TGCGCCAGCAGCTCAAACACCGGGGCTTTCTTT CASSSNTGAFF
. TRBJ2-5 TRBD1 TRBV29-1 TGCAGCGGGCTACCGGGACAGGGAGGGGAGACCCAGTACTTC CSGLPGQGGETQYF
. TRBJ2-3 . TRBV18 TGTGCCAGCTCACCACCGCTACGCACAGATACGCAGTATTTT CASSPPLRTDTQYF
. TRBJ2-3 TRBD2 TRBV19 TGTGCCAGTACGGCTAGCGGGGACGCAGATACGCAGTATTTT CASTASGDADTQYF
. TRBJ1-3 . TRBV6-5 TGTGCCAGCAGTTACGACAGGAGCTCTGGAAACACCATATATTTT CASSYDRSSGNTIYF
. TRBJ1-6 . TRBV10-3 TGTGCCATCAGTGAGTCGGCTTTCAGGGGTAGCTCCTATAATTCACCCCTCCACTTT CAISESAFRGSSYNSPLHF
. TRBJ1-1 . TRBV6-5 TGTGCCAGCAAGCTTTACGTCGGGGGGAACACTGAAGCTTTCTTT CASKLYVGGNTEAFF
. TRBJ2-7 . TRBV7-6 TGTGCCAGCAGCTTAGGTTGGCAGACCTACGAGCAGTACTTC CASSLGWQTYEQYF
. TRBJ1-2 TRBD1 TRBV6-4 TGTGCCAGCAGTCCGGGACAGGGGATTTTCTATGGCTACACCTTC CASSPGQGIFYGYTF
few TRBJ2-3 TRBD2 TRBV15 TGTGCCACCAGCAGAGATGAGCGGGGGACCTTCCAAGATACGCAGTATTTT CATSRDERGTFQDTQYF
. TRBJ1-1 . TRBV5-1 TGCGCCAGCAGCTCTGACAGCCGGATCACTGAAGCTTTCTTT CASSSDSRITEAFF
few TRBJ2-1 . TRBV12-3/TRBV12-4 TGTGCCAGCAGCATCTCGGGATACAATGAGCAGTTCTTC CASSISGYNEQFF
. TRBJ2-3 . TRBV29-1 TGCAGCGTTGAGAGCTACACAGATACGCAGTATTTT CSVESYTDTQYF
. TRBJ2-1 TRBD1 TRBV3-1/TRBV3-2 TGTGCCAGCAGCACCCGACAGGGACCCAATGAGCAGTTCTTC CASSTRQGPNEQFF
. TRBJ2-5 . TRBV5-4 TGTGCCAGCAGCTTGGACAGGGATGAGACCCAGTACTTC CASSLDRDETQYF
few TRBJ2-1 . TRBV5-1 TGCGCCAGCGCTAGTGGGAATGAGCAGTTCTTC CASASGNEQFF
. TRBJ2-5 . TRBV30 TGTGCCGGGCGATTTGCCCAAGAGACCCAGTACTTC CAGRFAQETQYF
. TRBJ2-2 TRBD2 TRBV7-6 TGTGCCAGCAGCCCCGCTAGCGGGGGTCTGAACACCGGGGAGCTGTTTTTT CASSPASGGLNTGELFF
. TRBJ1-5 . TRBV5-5 TGTGCCAGCAGCTTGGCCGACTATCAGCCCCAGCATTTT CASSLADYQPQHF